A single sample is the source of the 10 T cell receptor beta chains below, sequenced in a study of shared clonotypes between healthy human individuals. CD45RO-negative, CCR7-selected cells formed the naive CD8 fraction, which excluded terminally differentiated effector memory CD45RA+ cells. TCRdb's table, derived via immunoSEQ multiplex PCR, lists solely in-frame clones and lacks some. The sample shows some 2.1 million clones, about 95% of them seen only once. The sample taken for sequencing was naive CD8+ T cells sorted from blood. These receptors were taken from a man aged 18 to 29 in good health.

This chain connects TRBV29-1 to TRBJ2-7; no clear D. CDR1 is SQVTM and CDR2 is ANQGSEA in the germline V gene. V lost 4 bases and J lost 6, with 13 bases in between. This CDR3 has 12 residues. CDR3 in DNA: TGCAGCGTTGGAGCAGGTCTTTCCGAGCAGTACTTC. Translation gives CSVGAGLSEQYF.

This clone came up once. The rearrangement uses TRBV7-9 and TRBJ2-7; D call uncertain. This CDR3 region has 11 residues. Germline values: CDR1 SEHNR, CDR2 FQNEAQ (reference sequence). Trimming took 5 bases from V and 5 from J, leaving 7 bases between them. The CDR3 spells CASSQTHEQYF. As DNA, the CDR3 is TGTGCCAGCAGCCAAACCCACGAGCAGTACTTC.

CDR3 sequence reads: CASSSTGQGAYEQYF. The CDR3, as DNA: TGTGCCAGCAGCTCAACGGGACAGGGGGCCTACGAGCAGTACTTC. This sequence joins TRBV14 and TRBJ2-7, with 11 bases identical to TRBD1. Looked up from germline, CDR1 is SGHDN and CDR2 is FVKESK. J lost 2 bases, V lost 5 bases, and 5 bases had no gene match. The CDR3 consists of 15 residues.

The sample holds a few counts of this clone. V usage is TRBV11-2 and J usage is TRBJ2-4; D gene ambiguous. Trimming shortened V by 0 bases and J by 7 bases, and 10 bases separated the two germline ends. Germline values: CDR1 SGHAT, CDR2 FQNNGV. The CDR3 totals 14 residues. CDR3 sequence reads: CASSLDIVSNIQYF. In DNA form, the CDR3 reads TGTGCCAGCAGCTTAGATATAGTGTCGAACATTCAGTACTTC.

The chain carries TRBV9 and TRBJ1-1; 8 bases agree with TRBD1. In germline, CDR1 is SGDLS, CDR2 YYNGEE. Losses at the gene ends were 3 bases for V and 4 bases for J; bases not matched to a gene: 14. There are 17 residues in the CDR3. As DNA, the CDR3 is TGTGCCAGCAGCGCACCCCAGGACAGGGCTCCAGCCACTGAAGCTTTCTTT. Encoded protein: CASSAPQDRAPATEAFF.

The chain has TRBV4-3 and TRBJ2-3; 8 bases are shared with TRBD2. The CDR3 loop spans 17 amino acids. V dropped 0 bases and J dropped 4; count of bases not matched to a gene: 9. Per germline, CDR1 LGHNA and CDR2 YSLEER. This chain's CDR3 is CASSQDGAGEVADTQYF. CDR3 sequence (DNA): TGCGCCAGCAGCCAAGACGGAGCGGGAGAAGTAGCAGATACGCAGTATTTT.

This chain links TRBV2 with TRBJ2-2, with TRBD1 matching 9 bases. This CDR3 is built from 15 residues. The trim removed 4 bases at V and 7 bases at J, leaving 7 bases unmatched. Germline V CDR1 and CDR2: SNHLY, FYNNEI. The CDR3 coding sequence is TGTGCCAGCAGTGCTCCGGGACAGGGAGACGGGGAGCTGTTTTTT. Protein: CASSAPGQGDGELFF.

The chain recombines TRBV5-6 with TRBJ2-7; 9 nucleotides align to TRBD1. The CDR3 contains 15 residues. Germline-derived CDR1 and CDR2 are SGHDT and YYEEEE. Trimming at V came to 4 bases and at J to 7 bases, leaving 12 bases not matched to a gene. The CDR3 protein is CASSGTGTGSSEQYF. The CDR3, as DNA: TGTGCCAGCAGCGGGACCGGGACAGGGTCTTCGGAGCAGTACTTC.

The chain links TRBV4-1 to TRBJ2-7, with TRBD2 as a possible D gene (6 bases). Germline loops: CDR1 MGHRA, CDR2 YSYEKL. The CDR3 loop spans 15 amino acids. V was trimmed by 3 bases and J by 3 bases, leaving 15 bases between them. The CDR3 bases are TGCGCCAGCAGCCATATGACCGGGGGAAACTACGAGCAGTACTTC. Its translation is CASSHMTGGNYEQYF.

This chain links TRBV7-9 with TRBJ1-2; 7 bases line up with TRBD1. The CDR3 runs 15 residues. V gave up 5 bases and J gave up 4 bases; unmatched junction bases: 10. Germline CDR1 and CDR2: SEHNR and FQNEAQ (reference sequence). The CDR3 DNA sequence: TGTGCCAGCAGCGCCCGGGACAGTGAATTCTATGGCTACACCTTC. Translation: CASSARDSEFYGYTF.